This T cell receptor (beta chain) was identified during a study of T-cell reconstitution after alpha-beta-depleted transplantation in children. In its sample, this clonotype was seen many times. With V trimmed by 3 bases and J by 1 base, 2 bases remained unmatched. The CDR3 spans 16 residues. Preparation of the TCRbeta library was carried out with unique molecular identifiers. TCRdb ran MiXCR on the PCR reads and lists one entry per CDR3 protein. The table has 330,000 or so distinct CDR3 sequences, about 9.4% seen once. This chain uses TRBV12-3 or TRBV12-4 with TRBJ2-2, with 10 bases aligning to TRBD2. The source of this sequence is a human donor who donated a stem cell graft to a child with acute lymphoblastic leukemia. The sample was PBMCs from the stem cell graft donor, taken from the stem cell graft. The CDR3 sequence: CASSFLAGVNTGELFF. CDR3 sequence (DNA): TGTGCCAGCAGTTTCCTAGCGGGGGTGAACACCGGGGAGCTGTTTTTT.